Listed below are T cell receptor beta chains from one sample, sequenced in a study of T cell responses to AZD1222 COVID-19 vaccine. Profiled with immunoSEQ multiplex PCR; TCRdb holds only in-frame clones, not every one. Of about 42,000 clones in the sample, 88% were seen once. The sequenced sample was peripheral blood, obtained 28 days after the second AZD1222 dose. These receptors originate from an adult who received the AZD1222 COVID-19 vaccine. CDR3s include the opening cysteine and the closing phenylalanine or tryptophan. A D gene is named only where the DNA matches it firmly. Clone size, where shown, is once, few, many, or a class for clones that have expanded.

TGTGCCAGCAGTGAAGGCCCCCAACTCTTTAGGACAGGGGGGCATGGCTACACCTTC,CASSEGPQLFRTGGHGYTF,TRBV6-1,TRBJ1-2,TRBD1,-
TGTGCCAGCAGATCCCCGGGACTAGCGGGCCACTCCTACAATGAGCAGTTCTTC,CASRSPGLAGHSYNEQFF,TRBV11-2,TRBJ2-1,TRBD2,-
TGTGCCAGCCAGTTCCAGGGGCATCAAGAGACCCAGTACTTC,CASQFQGHQETQYF,TRBV6-6,TRBJ2-5,-,-
TGTGCCAGCGGGAGAACTGAAGCTTTCTTT,CASGRTEAFF,TRBV19,TRBJ1-1,-,-
TGTGCCAGCAGTGACGGGGGGAACACCGGGGAGCTGTTTTTT,CASSDGGNTGELFF,TRBV6-1,TRBJ2-2,-,-
TGTGCCAGCAGCCAAACCTCCCTGAAGGACCAGGCATGGGGCTACACCTTC,CASSQTSLKDQAWGYTF,TRBV14,TRBJ1-2,-,-
TGTGCCAGCATCCAAGATGGGAACACTGAAGCTTTCTTT,CASIQDGNTEAFF,TRBV12-3/TRBV12-4,TRBJ1-1,-,-
TGTGCCAGCAGCCTCTCGACGGGGAACTATGGCTACACCTTC,CASSLSTGNYGYTF,TRBV7-8,TRBJ1-2,-,-
TGTGCCAGCAGGACAGGGGTTCAGCCCCAGCATTTT,CASRTGVQPQHF,TRBV12-3/TRBV12-4,TRBJ1-5,TRBD1,-
TGTGCCAGCAGCGTCGGGCTATCTGGGGCCAACGTCCTGACTTTC,CASSVGLSGANVLTF,TRBV9,TRBJ2-6,-,-
TGTGCCAGCAGCTTAGCGCACGCCGACAATCAGCCCCAGCATTTT,CASSLAHADNQPQHF,TRBV7-2,TRBJ1-5,-,-
TGCGCCAGCAGCTTGGGGGGGACTGCTAGCTCTGGGGCCAACGTCCTGACTTTC,CASSLGGTASSGANVLTF,TRBV5-1,TRBJ2-6,-,few
TGTGCCAGCAGTTCAACAGGGACAGGGGTGGACACCGGGGAGCTGTTTTTT,CASSSTGTGVDTGELFF,TRBV28,TRBJ2-2,TRBD1,once
TGTGCCAGCAGCGTTAGCGGGGCCTACTCCTACGAGCAGTACTTC,CASSVSGAYSYEQYF,TRBV9,TRBJ2-7,TRBD2,-
TGCGCCAGTGGGGGGACAGGGGTTACCTTTGGGAACACTGAAGCTTTCTTT,CASGGTGVTFGNTEAFF,TRBV5-1,TRBJ1-1,TRBD1,few
TGTGCCAGCAGCGTAGCGTCGGACTACGAGCAGTACTTC,CASSVASDYEQYF,TRBV9,TRBJ2-7,-,-
TGTGCCAGCAGCCCCGGGGGTAGTGAGGACAATGAGCAGTTCTTC,CASSPGGSEDNEQFF,TRBV5-4,TRBJ2-1,-,-
TGTGCCAGCAGCGGCACAGGGGATCAGCCCCAGCATTTT,CASSGTGDQPQHF,TRBV7-9,TRBJ1-5,TRBD1,-
TGTGCCAGCAGTGAAGTAGGGGCAGGGAACTATGGCTACACCTTC,CASSEVGAGNYGYTF,TRBV6-1,TRBJ1-2,-,-
TGTGCCAGCAGCTCGACAGCTCCAGCAACTAATGAAAAACTGTTTTTT,CASSSTAPATNEKLFF,TRBV5-6,TRBJ1-4,-,-
TGCGCCAGCAGCTTGGGGACAGGGAACTATGGCTACACCTTC,CASSLGTGNYGYTF,TRBV5-1,TRBJ1-2,TRBD1,-
TGTGCCAGCAGCCAGAAATGGGGGAATTCACCCCTCCACTTT,CASSQKWGNSPLHF,TRBV3-1/TRBV3-2,TRBJ1-6,-,-
TGTGCCAGCAGCTTAGGGCCCACAGGGTTGGGGGGCTACACCTTC,CASSLGPTGLGGYTF,TRBV7-2,TRBJ1-2,-,-
TGTGCCAGCAGTTTAGGGACAGAAACCTACGAGCAGTACTTC,CASSLGTETYEQYF,TRBV28,TRBJ2-7,TRBD1,once
TGTGCCAGCAGTCCAACCCAGCAGGGGCGGAACACTGAAGCTTTCTTT,CASSPTQQGRNTEAFF,TRBV6-2/TRBV6-3,TRBJ1-1,-,-
TGTGCCAGCAGCTTAGGGGGACTAAGTCAGACCCAGTACTTC,CASSLGGLSQTQYF,TRBV7-3,TRBJ2-5,TRBD2,-
TGTGCCAGCAGCCAAGATGGTAGTAGTGCTCGCCAGGGACATGGCTACACCTTC,CASSQDGSSARQGHGYTF,TRBV4-2,TRBJ1-2,-,-
TGTGCCAGCACGGTTGGCGGGGACAGCAATCAGCCCCAGCATTTT,CASTVGGDSNQPQHF,TRBV6-5,TRBJ1-5,-,-
TGTGCCACCGGGACCGGGACTAGCTACGAGCAGTACTTC,CATGTGTSYEQYF,TRBV6-5,TRBJ2-7,TRBD2,-
TGTGCCAGCTCGGTACTGCCTAGCTACAATGAGCAGTTCTTC,CASSVLPSYNEQFF,TRBV18,TRBJ2-1,-,-
TGTGCCAGCAGCCCATCAAAAGGCAATCAGCCCCAGCATTTT,CASSPSKGNQPQHF,TRBV7-2,TRBJ1-5,-,-
TGTGCCAGCAGTGGCTCCGGGACAGCACTTTCCTACGAGCAGTACTTC,CASSGSGTALSYEQYF,TRBV6-1,TRBJ2-7,TRBD1,-
TGTGCCAGCAGGGATACCTCCTGGAATTCACCCCTCCACTTT,CASRDTSWNSPLHF,TRBV6-4,TRBJ1-6,-,-
TGTGCCAGCTCACCCGCGACTAGCGGTTATTTGGAGCAGTACTTC,CASSPATSGYLEQYF,TRBV18,TRBJ2-7,TRBD2,-
TGTGCCAGCTCAGATCGGACTAGCGGGAGTGAGCAGTTCTTC,CASSDRTSGSEQFF,TRBV18,TRBJ2-1,TRBD2,-
TGCAGCGTTGAAGTAGGGCAGAAAGCCTACGAGCAGTACTTC,CSVEVGQKAYEQYF,TRBV29-1,TRBJ2-7,-,-
TGTGCCAGCAGCCAAGATCCCGGGACAGTCTATGGCTACACCTTC,CASSQDPGTVYGYTF,TRBV3-1/TRBV3-2,TRBJ1-2,TRBD1,-
TGTGCCAGCAGTGCCAGGGGGCACTCCTACGAGCAGTACTTC,CASSARGHSYEQYF,TRBV2,TRBJ2-7,TRBD1,-
TGTGCCAGCAGCTCAACGGGTCTCGCGGGGGGTGGGGAGACCCAGTACTTC,CASSSTGLAGGGETQYF,TRBV5-4,TRBJ2-5,TRBD2,-
TGTGCCAGCAGCTTAGGTTCGGGACAGGGTCATGGCTACACCTTC,CASSLGSGQGHGYTF,TRBV7-9,TRBJ1-2,TRBD1,-
TGTGCCAGCAGCTTATTGGGACTAGCTTCCCACGAGCAGTACTTC,CASSLLGLASHEQYF,TRBV7-3,TRBJ2-7,TRBD2,-
TGTGCCAGCAGCGTAGATAGCGCGATGACGACAGAGACCCAGTACTTC,CASSVDSAMTTETQYF,TRBV9,TRBJ2-5,-,-
TGTGCCAGCAGATGGACAGGAGTGGCCGAGCAGTACTTC,CASRWTGVAEQYF,TRBV12-3/TRBV12-4,TRBJ2-7,TRBD1,-
TGTGCCAGCGGAAGGACAGGGAGTTTTAGACCTGAAGCTTTCTTT,CASGRTGSFRPEAFF,TRBV6-9,TRBJ1-1,TRBD1,-
TGTGCCAGCAGCTGGGACGCCAATTCACCCCTCCACTTT,CASSWDANSPLHF,TRBV6-5,TRBJ1-6,-,-
TGTGCCAGCAGTTACCAGGGTAAGGGAGTATACGAGCAGTACTTC,CASSYQGKGVYEQYF,TRBV6-5,TRBJ2-7,-,-
TGTGCCAGCAGCTTAGAAAAATTCTCTGGAAACACCATATATTTT,CASSLEKFSGNTIYF,TRBV11-2,TRBJ1-3,-,-
TGTGCCAGCAGCCAAGTTAGTGGGGTTACCGGGGAGCTGTTTTTT,CASSQVSGVTGELFF,TRBV3-1/TRBV3-2,TRBJ2-2,-,-
TGTGCCATCAGCCCAGTTCGTCCTTCTGGAAACACCATATATTTT,CAISPVRPSGNTIYF,TRBV10-3,TRBJ1-3,-,-